This T cell receptor (beta chain) was sequenced for a study of cytomegalovirus exposure and HLA in healthy donors. Across the whole study: The Caucasian-associated ancestry cluster contained 81% of the approximately 390 genotyped donors. Findings and caveats of the study: About 90% or about 30% of the time was how often most TCR beta V segments were productive, according to an earlier analysis.

Both 60 Vbeta primers and 13 Jbeta primers went into the PCR. Original data processing: A follow-up analysis tallied 73 million or so unique TCR beta chains, 9 million to 11 million shared. The repertoire was sequenced with immunoSEQ multiplex PCR; TCRdb's copy has only in-frame clones and lacks some. V and J calls and clone size are as listed in that table; D and trimming were resolved from the DNA. The data contain some 90,000 clones, 55% to 70% of them singletons. About this clone itself: Its antigen is currently unknown.

These donors, healthy bone marrow donors, were studied. The sequence was collected from a boy between 10 and 17 years old in good health and CMV-seropositive. Sequencing was carried out using PBMCs.

CDR3 region: CASSLRTSPDTQYF. The CDR3 bases are TGTGCCAGTAGTCTCCGGACTTCCCCAGATACGCAGTATTTT. V and J are TRBV19 and TRBJ2-3; perhaps TRBD2 as D (5 bases). Trimming pared 5 bases from V and 4 bases from J, leaving 13 bases between. The CDR3 runs to 14 residues. Germline values: CDR1 LNHDA, CDR2 SQIVND (reference sequence).